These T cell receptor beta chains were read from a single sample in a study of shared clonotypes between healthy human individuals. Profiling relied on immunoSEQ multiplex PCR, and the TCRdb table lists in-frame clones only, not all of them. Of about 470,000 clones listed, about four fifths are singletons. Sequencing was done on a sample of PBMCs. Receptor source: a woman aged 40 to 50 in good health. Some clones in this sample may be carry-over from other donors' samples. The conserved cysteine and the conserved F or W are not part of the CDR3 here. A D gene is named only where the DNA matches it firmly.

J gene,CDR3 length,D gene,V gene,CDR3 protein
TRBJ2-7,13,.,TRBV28,ASSLARDWKYEQY
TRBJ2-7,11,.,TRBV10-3,AISSTSGYEQY
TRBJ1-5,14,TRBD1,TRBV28,ASSLWTGYSNQPQH
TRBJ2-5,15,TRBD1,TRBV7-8,ASSLSSRGRWEETQY
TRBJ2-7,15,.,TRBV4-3,ASSQAGARRDSYEQY
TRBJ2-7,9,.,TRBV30,AWSVGQGAH
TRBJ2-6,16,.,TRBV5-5,ASSILPVAPSGANVLT
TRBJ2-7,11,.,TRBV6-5,ASRPGQPYEQY
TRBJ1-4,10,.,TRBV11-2,ASSHGQYELF
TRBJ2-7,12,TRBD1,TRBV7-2,ASSFRQGVHEQY
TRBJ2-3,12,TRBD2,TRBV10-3,ASNTGTRTDTQY
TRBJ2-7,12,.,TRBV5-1,ASSSDRLIYEQY
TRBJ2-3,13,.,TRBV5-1,ASSLGGARTDTQY
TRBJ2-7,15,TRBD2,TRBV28,ASSHPGLAGNSYEQY
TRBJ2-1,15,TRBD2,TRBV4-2,ASSPKAGGSSYNEQF